This is a list of T cell receptor beta chains from one sample in a study of OX40 agonist ivuxolimab in advanced cancers. Assay used: immunoSEQ multiplex PCR; TCRdb lists only in-frame clones, some missing. This sample has under 70,000 clones, with approximately 86% found just once. This material consisted of CD4+ or CD8+ T cells sorted from blood, taken in a trial of the OX40 agonist ivuxolimab. The receptor source for this set is an adult with an advanced solid tumor such as melanoma, head and neck, liver or kidney cancer. CDR3s include the opening cysteine and the closing phenylalanine or tryptophan. A D gene is named only where the DNA matches it firmly. For some rows the clone size is stated as once, few or many, or as a class when expanded; others skip it.

v_call	d_call	j_call	clone_size	cdr3_nt	cdr3_aa
TRBV28	.	TRBJ1-5	.	TGTGCCAGCAGGCAAGTAGAGAGGAATCAGCCCCAGCATTTT	CASRQVERNQPQHF
TRBV5-6	.	TRBJ1-1	.	TGTGCCAGCAGCCTAAAAGCATGGAACACTGAAGCTTTCTTT	CASSLKAWNTEAFF
TRBV18	.	TRBJ2-3	few	TGTGCCAGCTCACAGAACCTCCTCGGGACAGATACGCAGTATTTT	CASSQNLLGTDTQYF
TRBV25-1	TRBD2	TRBJ2-5	.	TGTGCCAGCAGTGATAGGGTAGCGGGGCCCGTTCGGGAGACCCAGTACTTC	CASSDRVAGPVRETQYF
TRBV10-3	.	TRBJ2-7	.	TGTGCCATCAGTGCGGCGGGTGGGGCCTACGAGCAGTACTTC	CAISAAGGAYEQYF
TRBV28	.	TRBJ1-3	.	TGTGCCAGCGGTCGAAGGTTCTCTGGAAACACCATATATTTT	CASGRRFSGNTIYF
TRBV6-5	.	TRBJ2-3	.	TGTGCCAGCAGTGGGGCTGGGGATACGCAGTATTTT	CASSGAGDTQYF
TRBV29-1	TRBD2	TRBJ2-3	.	TGCAGCGTTGGGGGGTCGCGGGAGAGCACAGATACGCAGTATTTT	CSVGGSRESTDTQYF
TRBV20-1	.	TRBJ1-1	.	TGCAGTGCTCGGGACTCATTTGAAGCTTTCTTT	CSARDSFEAFF
TRBV13	TRBD2	TRBJ2-3	.	TGTGCCAGCAGCTTCCGACGATTGGGGATGGGAGGGGATACGCAGTATTTT	CASSFRRLGMGGDTQYF
TRBV11-2	.	TRBJ2-5	.	TGTGCCAGCAGCTTAGACGCCGGGACTGGAGAGACCCAGTACTTC	CASSLDAGTGETQYF
TRBV18	TRBD2	TRBJ2-3	.	TGTGCCAGCTCACCGGGACTAGCGGGAGGGCCCTCTAGCACAGATACGCAGTATTTT	CASSPGLAGGPSSTDTQYF
TRBV13	TRBD2	TRBJ2-5	.	TGTGCCAGCAGCCCCCAAGCCGGGACTAGCGTTCAAGAGACCCAGTACTTC	CASSPQAGTSVQETQYF
TRBV14	.	TRBJ2-5	.	TGTGCCAGCAGCCAAGCAAGGAGCGGGTTGTGGGAGACCCAGTACTTC	CASSQARSGLWETQYF
TRBV19	.	TRBJ2-3	.	TGTGCCAGTAGCACACCGGGACGGAAGAGGATGGATACGCAGTATTTT	CASSTPGRKRMDTQYF
TRBV4-2	.	TRBJ2-5	.	TGTGCCAGCAGCCAAGAAGGAAGTCCTTGGGGCCAGTACTTC	CASSQEGSPWGQYF
TRBV29-1	TRBD1	TRBJ2-3	once	TGCAGCGTTAAAGGGGGCCTGTCTTTTAGCACAGATACGCAGTATTTT	CSVKGGLSFSTDTQYF
TRBV15	.	TRBJ1-2	once	TGTGCCACCAGCAGAGATATCCAGGGGAGCTATGGCTACACCTTC	CATSRDIQGSYGYTF
TRBV9	.	TRBJ1-1	.	TGTGCCAGCAGCCCCTGGTTGAACACTGAAGCTTTCTTT	CASSPWLNTEAFF
TRBV7-2	TRBD1	TRBJ2-7	.	TGTGCCAGCAGCTCATGGGACAGGGGATCCGAGCAGTACTTC	CASSSWDRGSEQYF
TRBV7-3	.	TRBJ2-6	.	TGTGCCAGCAGCGCCGACAGATCCGGGGCCAACGTCCTGACTTTC	CASSADRSGANVLTF
TRBV2	TRBD1	TRBJ2-1	.	TGTGCCAGCAGTCCGGACAGGGCGTATGAGCAGTTCTTC	CASSPDRAYEQFF
TRBV5-1	.	TRBJ1-2	.	TGCGCCAGCAGCTTGGTGAGGGGGGCGCGGGATGGCTACACCTTC	CASSLVRGARDGYTF
TRBV4-1	TRBD2	TRBJ2-3	.	TGCGCCAGCAGCCATGGGACTAGCGGGACCACAGATACGCAGTATTTT	CASSHGTSGTTDTQYF
TRBV27	.	TRBJ2-1	.	TGTGCCAGCAGCCGCGGACAGAACAATGAGCAGTTCTTC	CASSRGQNNEQFF
TRBV29-1	TRBD1	TRBJ2-7	.	TGCAGCGTTGAAGTGGACAGGAATTACGAGCAGTACTTC	CSVEVDRNYEQYF
TRBV28	TRBD2	TRBJ2-3	once	TGTGCCAGCACCCTGGGGGGACTAGCGGGTATCACAGATACGCAGTATTTT	CASTLGGLAGITDTQYF
TRBV28	.	TRBJ1-3	.	TGTGCCAGCAGTCTGACAGCTTTGTCCAACTCTGGAAACACCATATATTTT	CASSLTALSNSGNTIYF
TRBV29-1	TRBD2	TRBJ2-1	.	TGCAGCGCCACCGTAGCGGGGGGGGCGGATGAGCAGTTCTTC	CSATVAGGADEQFF
TRBV29-1	.	TRBJ1-1	few	TGCAGCGTTGAACGGTCAGGGAGGGGTTTCTTT	CSVERSGRGFF
TRBV2	TRBD1	TRBJ2-7	.	TGTGCCAGCAGTGAAGGGAGCAGGGGGTCGGATTTTGGCGAGCAGTACTTC	CASSEGSRGSDFGEQYF
TRBV9	.	TRBJ1-3	once	TGTGCCAGCAGCGTAGAAGGTTTTGGGGGGAATGGAAACACCATATATTTT	CASSVEGFGGNGNTIYF
TRBV6-1	.	TRBJ1-1	.	TGTGCCAGCAGTAATTCGATGGGGAACACTGAAGCTTTCTTT	CASSNSMGNTEAFF
TRBV5-1	TRBD1	TRBJ2-1	.	TGCGCCAGCAGCCTGGGGACAGCATACAATGAGCAGTTCTTC	CASSLGTAYNEQFF
TRBV19	.	TRBJ1-1	.	TGTGCCAGTAGTCGACTAACTGAAGCTTTCTTT	CASSRLTEAFF
TRBV4-3	.	TRBJ2-5	.	TGCGCCAGCAGCCAGATTCAACAGGGACGCCACCAAGAGACCCAGTACTTC	CASSQIQQGRHQETQYF
TRBV27	.	TRBJ2-7	.	TGTGCCAGCAGTTTATCTCCTCCCTCTAGGAACGAGCAGTACTTC	CASSLSPPSRNEQYF